These T cell receptor beta chains were read from a single sample in a study of blood T cell repertoires in COVID-19. Sequencing used immunoSEQ multiplex PCR; TCRdb keeps in-frame clones, though not all of them. The sample has under 45,000 clones, 65% to 85% seen once. The sequencing input was peripheral blood. These receptors were collected from a man between 65 and 85 years old with COVID-19, enrolled during active disease. The CDR3 runs from the conserved cysteine through the conserved F or W. D genes are given only for firm matches. The size entry is marked missing in some rows and otherwise reads once, few, many or a size class.

v_gene	j_gene	abundance	d_gene	CDR3nt	CDR3aa
TRBV7-9	TRBJ2-1	.	.	TGTGCCGGAGGATCTAGTGAAGCAAGCTCCTACAATGAGCAGTTCTTC	CAGGSSEASSYNEQFF
TRBV9	TRBJ1-2	.	.	TGTGCCAGCAGCGTATGGGGGGGGCACGGCTACACCTTC	CASSVWGGHGYTF
TRBV28	TRBJ2-2	.	.	TGTGCCAGCAAGGAGGGCCGCACCGGGGAGCTGTTTTTT	CASKEGRTGELFF
TRBV10-3	TRBJ2-7	.	.	TGTGCCTCTGCTCTGTTGGCGGGTTCCTACGAGCAGTACTTC	CASALLAGSYEQYF
TRBV29-1	TRBJ2-1	.	.	TGCAGCGTTGGAGGGAATGAGCAGTTCTTC	CSVGGNEQFF
TRBV24-1	TRBJ1-5	.	.	TGTGCCACCGACGCCGTGGCCAAACAGAACAGGACACAATATAGCAATCAGCCCCAGCATTTT	CATDAVAKQNRTQYSNQPQHF
TRBV21-1	TRBJ1-1	.	.	TGTGCCAGCAGCAAATGGGGGGACAGGAAGGCATCTGAAGCTTTCTTT	CASSKWGDRKASEAFF
TRBV6-6	TRBJ2-3	few	.	TGTGCCAGCAGTCCGAACGGGAGGGGGCTTGGCACAGATACGCAGTATTTT	CASSPNGRGLGTDTQYF
TRBV28	TRBJ1-1	few	.	TGTGCCAGCAGTCCCGGCATCCGACAGGAAGCTTTCTTT	CASSPGIRQEAFF
TRBV4-3	TRBJ2-1	.	TRBD2	TGCGCCAGCAGCATCCGACTAGCGAACAATGAGCAGTTCTTC	CASSIRLANNEQFF
TRBV2	TRBJ1-5	few	TRBD1	TGTGCCAGCAGTGATCAGGGGGTCCAGCCCCAGCATTTT	CASSDQGVQPQHF
TRBV6-2/TRBV6-3	TRBJ1-1	.	.	TGTGCCAGCAGTTGGGACTCCTACACTGAAGCTTTCTTT	CASSWDSYTEAFF
TRBV5-1	TRBJ2-1	.	.	TGCGCCAGCAGCTTGTTAGCAAGCTCCTACAATGAGCAGTTCTTC	CASSLLASSYNEQFF
TRBV5-6	TRBJ1-4	.	.	TGTGCCAGCAGCTTAGGAACAGTTAATGAAAAACTGTTTTTT	CASSLGTVNEKLFF
TRBV3-1/TRBV3-2	TRBJ2-7	.	.	TGTGCCAGCAGCTCCCGGGGGTCCGGCTCTAGAGGTACCTACGAGCAGTACTTC	CASSSRGSGSRGTYEQYF
TRBV6-5	TRBJ2-2	.	TRBD2	TGTGCCAGCAGGTATTCTGCGGGAGTCACCGGGGAGCTGTTTTTT	CASRYSAGVTGELFF
TRBV18	TRBJ2-7	.	TRBD2	TGTGCCAGCTCACCACGGGGAGGGTCCGGGACCTACGAGCAGTACTTC	CASSPRGGSGTYEQYF
TRBV28	TRBJ2-7	.	TRBD2	TGTGCCAGCAGTTTGGGGCTAGCGGATTACGAGCAGTACTTC	CASSLGLADYEQYF
TRBV3-1/TRBV3-2	TRBJ2-1	.	.	TGTGCCAGCGCCCCATCCACGGTGGCCTACAATGAGCAGTTCTTC	CASAPSTVAYNEQFF
TRBV6-5	TRBJ1-5	.	TRBD1	TGTGCCAGTAGACAGGGGGCGGAAAATCAGCCCCAGCATTTT	CASRQGAENQPQHF
TRBV3-1/TRBV3-2	TRBJ1-5	.	.	TGTGCCAGCAGCCAGTCTTCAATTTCGGGAGTTTATAGCAATCAGCCCCAGCATTTT	CASSQSSISGVYSNQPQHF
TRBV7-8	TRBJ1-2	.	.	TGTGCCAGCAGCTTAGGGAGGGATGGCTACACCTTC	CASSLGRDGYTF
TRBV27	TRBJ2-7	.	.	TGTGCCAGCAGTTTAACTAGACTACCCTACGAGCAGTACTTC	CASSLTRLPYEQYF
TRBV5-4	TRBJ2-7	.	TRBD1	TGTGCCAGCAGCTCTCCGGGACAGGGGCCGAACGAGCAGTACTTC	CASSSPGQGPNEQYF
TRBV4-3	TRBJ1-6	few	.	TGCGCCAGCAGCCCACCGGGAAATTCACCCCTCCACTTT	CASSPPGNSPLHF
TRBV5-1	TRBJ2-7	.	TRBD2	TGCGCCAGCAGCTTACTAGCGGGAGCGGGCTACGAGCAGTACTTC	CASSLLAGAGYEQYF
TRBV9	TRBJ2-7	.	TRBD2	TGTGCCAGCAGCGTAGGAACGGGAGGGGGGAACTACGAGCAGTACTTC	CASSVGTGGGNYEQYF
TRBV27	TRBJ2-3	.	TRBD2	TGTGCCAGCAGTCCCAACCTCGGGCGGGAGAGGCAAGATACGCAGTATTTT	CASSPNLGRERQDTQYF
TRBV6-5	TRBJ1-5	.	.	TGTGCCAGCAGAAAGGGGGATGGGAGCAATCAGCCCCAGCATTTT	CASRKGDGSNQPQHF
TRBV7-7	TRBJ2-1	.	.	TGTGCTAGCAGCTTCTCCCCCCAGAATGAGCAGTTCTTC	CASSFSPQNEQFF
TRBV7-2	TRBJ1-2	once	.	TGTGCCAGCAGCTTAGACATCGTGTCATATGGCTACACCTTC	CASSLDIVSYGYTF
TRBV30	TRBJ1-2	.	.	TGTGCCTGGAAGGGCGACAGATTGAACTATGGCTACACCTTC	CAWKGDRLNYGYTF
TRBV10-2	TRBJ2-5	.	TRBD2	TGCGCCAGCAACTCCGCGGGAGGGCGGGAGACCCAGTACTTC	CASNSAGGRETQYF
TRBV28	TRBJ2-3	.	TRBD1	TGTGCCAGCAGCCAGACTATGGACAGGGGTATGACAGATACGCAGTATTTT	CASSQTMDRGMTDTQYF
TRBV7-2	TRBJ2-1	few	TRBD2	TGTGCCAGCAGCTGGCTAGCGGGTGAGCAGTTCTTC	CASSWLAGEQFF
TRBV9	TRBJ1-2	.	.	TGTGCCAGCTCCCTTCAAGTCACAGGGAGAGGCTACACCTTC	CASSLQVTGRGYTF
TRBV7-2	TRBJ2-7	.	TRBD2	TGTGCCAGCAGCTTGACTAGCGGAGACTACGAGCAGTACTTC	CASSLTSGDYEQYF
TRBV5-5	TRBJ2-1	.	.	TGTGCCAGCAGCCTGGAGGGGGCTGCACCCTCCTACAATGAGCAGTTCTTC	CASSLEGAAPSYNEQFF
TRBV6-2/TRBV6-3	TRBJ2-7	.	TRBD2	TGTGCCAGCAGTTCGGTGGGGCTAGCGGGAGGGGCCTCCTACGAGCAGTACTTC	CASSSVGLAGGASYEQYF
TRBV29-1	TRBJ1-1	.	.	TGCAGCGTTGGGGGGGGAACGACAGGAGTGAACACTGAAGCTTTCTTT	CSVGGGTTGVNTEAFF
TRBV5-4	TRBJ1-1	.	TRBD1	TGTGCCAGCAGCCCCCGGGACAGGGGGCAGAACACTGAAGCTTTCTTT	CASSPRDRGQNTEAFF
TRBV27	TRBJ1-6	few	TRBD1	TGTGCCAGCAGTTTAAGTTGGACAGGGGTTTCACCCCTCCACTTT	CASSLSWTGVSPLHF
TRBV27	TRBJ2-3	.	TRBD2	TGTGCCAGCAGCAATCGCAAAACCGGGACTAGCCTTGGGGGTCCCACAGATACGCAGTATTTT	CASSNRKTGTSLGGPTDTQYF
TRBV5-1	TRBJ2-3	.	TRBD1	TGCGCCAGCAGCTTCGGACAGGGGAGGTCTTCGTCAGTCTGGTGGTTT	CASSFGQGRSSSVWWF
TRBV14	TRBJ1-6	.	.	TGTGCCAGCAGCCAAAACAGGAGAAATTCACCCCTCCACTTT	CASSQNRRNSPLHF
TRBV3-1/TRBV3-2	TRBJ2-3	once	TRBD2	TGTGCCAGCAGCCAAACTAGCGGATACACAGATACGCAGTATTTT	CASSQTSGYTDTQYF
TRBV29-1	TRBJ1-2	.	.	TGCAGCGTTGAACTGCCTCGGTTGGATGGCTACACCTTC	CSVELPRLDGYTF
TRBV9	TRBJ2-7	once	.	TGTGCCAGCAGCCAAACGTTAAGGGGGGAGCAGTACTTC	CASSQTLRGEQYF
TRBV7-2	TRBJ1-4	once	TRBD1	TGTGCCAGCAGCTTATCCGGGACAGCTAATGAAAAACTGTTTTTT	CASSLSGTANEKLFF
TRBV7-9	TRBJ1-4	once	TRBD1	TGTGCCAGCAGCTTCCGGACAGGGGGAAATGAAAAACTGTTTTTT	CASSFRTGGNEKLFF
TRBV5-4	TRBJ2-1	.	.	TGTGCCAGCAGCGAGAAGAAGAGCAATGAGCAGTTCTTC	CASSEKKSNEQFF
TRBV3-1/TRBV3-2	TRBJ1-5	once	TRBD1	TGTGCCAGCAGCGGTGACAGGGCGGGCAATCAGCCCCAGCATTTT	CASSGDRAGNQPQHF
TRBV6-6	TRBJ2-1	once	.	TGTGCCAGCAGTCCGACTAGTCGTGGGTACAATGAGCAGTTCTTC	CASSPTSRGYNEQFF
TRBV9	TRBJ2-5	once	.	TGTGCCAGCAGCGTAGCTCTAGGACAACCGGAGACCCAGTACTTC	CASSVALGQPETQYF
TRBV18	TRBJ1-1	.	.	TGTGCCAGCTCACCACCGGGGGGGGTCTGGACTGAAGCTTTCTTT	CASSPPGGVWTEAFF